This T cell receptor beta chain was recorded in a study of blood T cell repertoires in COVID-19. Overall study context: The origin of the acute and convalescent COVID-19 samples was the United States, Italy and Spain. From T cells, B-cell-depleted T cells, or PBMCs came the material, which was cDNA or gDNA.

The table lists this clone with a count of one. The CDR3 length is 13 residues. The germline V gene encodes CDR1 GTSNPN and CDR2 SVGIG (reference sequence). Trimming left V 4 bases short and J 8 bases short, with 14 bases between. Under the authors' procedure: It was from reference gene primer amplification that nucleated cell counts were estimated. Generated by immunoSEQ multiplex PCR, the TCRdb table keeps only in-frame clones and is missing some. For V, J and clone size, that table is used; D and trimming come from the DNA. The table lists around 150,000 clones, 90% to 95% of them singletons, with over 3.5% in the top ten.

This clonotype was sampled from a woman in her fifties or sixties with acute or convalescent COVID-19. The source material was peripheral blood. This chain links TRBV30 with TRBJ1-4; TRBD1 is a possible D gene (6 bases). Here the CDR3 reads CAWMGGRGEKLFF. In DNA, the CDR3 is TGTGCCTGGATGGGGGGGCGCGGGGAAAAACTGTTTTTT. Complete variable domain (other parts from reference TRBV30 and TRBJ1-4): SQTIHQWPATLVQPVGSPLSLECTVEGTSNPNLYWYRQAAGRGLQLLFYSVGIGQISSEVPQNLSASRPQDRQFILSSKKLLLSDSGFYLCAWMGGRGEKLFFGSGTQLSVL.